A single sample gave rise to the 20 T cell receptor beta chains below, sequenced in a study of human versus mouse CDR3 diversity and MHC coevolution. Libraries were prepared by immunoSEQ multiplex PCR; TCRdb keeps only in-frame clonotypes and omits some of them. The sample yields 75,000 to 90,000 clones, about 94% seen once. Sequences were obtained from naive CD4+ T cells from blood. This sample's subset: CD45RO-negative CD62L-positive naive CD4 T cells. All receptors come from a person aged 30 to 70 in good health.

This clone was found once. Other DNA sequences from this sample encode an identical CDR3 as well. The CDR3 loop reads CASRIQGAPLYEQYF. The DNA of the CDR3 is TGTGCCAGCAGAATACAGGGGGCTCCCCTCTACGAGCAGTACTTC. J is TRBJ2-7 and V is TRBV6-5; 9 bases match TRBD1. The CDR3 consists of 15 residues. Germline V gene data show CDR1 as MNHEY and CDR2 as SVGAGI. V lost 6 bases, J lost 3 bases, and 9 bases stayed unmatched.

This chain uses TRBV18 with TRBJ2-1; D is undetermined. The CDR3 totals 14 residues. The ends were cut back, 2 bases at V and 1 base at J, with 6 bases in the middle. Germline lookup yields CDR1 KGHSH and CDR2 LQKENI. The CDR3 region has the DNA TGTGCCAGCTCACCAGGGCAATCCTACAATGAGCAGTTCTTC. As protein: CASSPGQSYNEQFF.

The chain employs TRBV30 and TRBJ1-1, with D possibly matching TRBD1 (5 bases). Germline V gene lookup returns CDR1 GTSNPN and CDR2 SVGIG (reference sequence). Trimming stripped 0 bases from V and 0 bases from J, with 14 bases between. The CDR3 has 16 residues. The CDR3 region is CAWSVRRGGLNTEAFF. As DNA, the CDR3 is TGTGCCTGGAGTGTAAGAAGGGGAGGATTGAACACTGAAGCTTTCTTT.

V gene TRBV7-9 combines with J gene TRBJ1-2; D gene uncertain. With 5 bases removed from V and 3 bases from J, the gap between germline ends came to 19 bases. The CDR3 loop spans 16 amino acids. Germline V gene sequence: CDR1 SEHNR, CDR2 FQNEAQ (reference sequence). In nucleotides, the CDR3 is TGTGCCAGCAGCCCAGAGGCGGCAGCCAGCGACTATGGCTACACCTTC. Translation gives CASSPEAAASDYGYTF. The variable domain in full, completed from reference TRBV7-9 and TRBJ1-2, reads DTGVSQNPRHKITKRGQNVTFRCDPISEHNRLYWYRQTLGQGPEFLTYFQNEAQLEKSRLLSDRFSAERPKGSFSTLEIQRTEQGDSAMYLCASSPEAAASDYGYTFGSGTRLTVV.

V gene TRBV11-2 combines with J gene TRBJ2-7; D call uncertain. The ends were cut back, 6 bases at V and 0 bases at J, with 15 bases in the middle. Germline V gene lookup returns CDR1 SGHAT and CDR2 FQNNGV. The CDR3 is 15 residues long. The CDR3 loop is CASSFDGSRSYEQYF. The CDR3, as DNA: TGTGCCAGCAGTTTCGACGGGTCTCGCTCCTACGAGCAGTACTTC.

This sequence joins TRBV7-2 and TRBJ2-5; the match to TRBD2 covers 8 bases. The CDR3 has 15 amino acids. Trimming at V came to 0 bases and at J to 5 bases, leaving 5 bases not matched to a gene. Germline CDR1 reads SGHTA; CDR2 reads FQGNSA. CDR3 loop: CASSLAGRGAETQYF. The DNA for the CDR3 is TGTGCCAGCAGCTTAGCGGGGCGGGGGGCGGAGACCCAGTACTTC.

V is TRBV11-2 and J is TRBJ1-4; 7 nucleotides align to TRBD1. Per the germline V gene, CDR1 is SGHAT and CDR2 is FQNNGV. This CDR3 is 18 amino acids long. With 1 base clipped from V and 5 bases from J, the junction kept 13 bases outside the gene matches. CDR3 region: CASSLARTPQGINEKLFF. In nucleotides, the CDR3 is TGTGCCAGCAGCTTAGCCCGAACCCCACAGGGGATAAATGAAAAACTGTTTTTT. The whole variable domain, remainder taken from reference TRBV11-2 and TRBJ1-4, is EAGVAQSPRYKIIEKRQSVAFWCNPISGHATLYWYQQILGQGPKLLIQFQNNGVVDDSQLPKDRFSAERLKGVDSTLKIQPAKLEDSAVYLCASSLARTPQGINEKLFFGSGTQLSVL.

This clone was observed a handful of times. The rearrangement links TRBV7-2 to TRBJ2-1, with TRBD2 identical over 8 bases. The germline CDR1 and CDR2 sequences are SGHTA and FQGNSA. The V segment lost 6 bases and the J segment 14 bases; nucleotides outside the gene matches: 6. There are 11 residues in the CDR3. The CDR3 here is CASSSGTREFF. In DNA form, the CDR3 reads TGTGCCAGCAGTTCCGGGACTAGAGAGTTCTTC.

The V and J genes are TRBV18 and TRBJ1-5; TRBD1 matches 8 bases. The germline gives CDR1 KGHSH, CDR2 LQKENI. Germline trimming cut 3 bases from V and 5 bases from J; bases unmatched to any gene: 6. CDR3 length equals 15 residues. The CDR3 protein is CASSPSRGLYQPQHF. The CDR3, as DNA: TGTGCCAGCTCACCGTCCAGGGGGCTCTATCAGCCCCAGCATTTT.

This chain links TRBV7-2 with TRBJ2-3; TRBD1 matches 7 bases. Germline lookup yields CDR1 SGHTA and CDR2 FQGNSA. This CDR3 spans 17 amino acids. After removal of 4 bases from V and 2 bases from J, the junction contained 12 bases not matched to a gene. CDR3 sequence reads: CASSYYSTGANTDTQYF. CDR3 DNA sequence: TGTGCCAGCAGCTACTATAGTACAGGGGCTAACACAGATACGCAGTATTTT.

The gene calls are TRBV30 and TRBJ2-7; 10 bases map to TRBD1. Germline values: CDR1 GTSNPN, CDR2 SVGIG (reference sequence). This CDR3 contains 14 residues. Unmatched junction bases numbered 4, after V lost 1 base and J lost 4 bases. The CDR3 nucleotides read TGTGCCTGGAGTGAGATGGGACAGGGGTACGAGCAGTACTTC. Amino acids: CAWSEMGQGYEQYF. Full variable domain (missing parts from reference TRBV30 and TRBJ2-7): SQTIHQWPATLVQPVGSPLSLECTVEGTSNPNLYWYRQAAGRGLQLLFYSVGIGQISSEVPQNLSASRPQDRQFILSSKKLLLSDSGFYLCAWSEMGQGYEQYFGPGTRLTVT.

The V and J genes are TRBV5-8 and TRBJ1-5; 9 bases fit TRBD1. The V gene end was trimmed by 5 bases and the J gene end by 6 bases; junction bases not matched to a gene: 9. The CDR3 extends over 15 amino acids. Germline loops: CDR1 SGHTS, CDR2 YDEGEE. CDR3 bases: TGTGCCAGCAGAAACTACAGGGGGCTAAGTCAGCCCCAGCATTTT. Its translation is CASRNYRGLSQPQHF.

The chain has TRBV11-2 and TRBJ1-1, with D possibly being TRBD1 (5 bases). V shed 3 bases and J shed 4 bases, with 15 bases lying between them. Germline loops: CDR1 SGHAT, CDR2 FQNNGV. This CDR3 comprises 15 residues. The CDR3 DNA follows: TGTGCCAGCAGCTTTGGGACTAAATGGTTCACTGAAGCTTTCTTT. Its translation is CASSFGTKWFTEAFF.

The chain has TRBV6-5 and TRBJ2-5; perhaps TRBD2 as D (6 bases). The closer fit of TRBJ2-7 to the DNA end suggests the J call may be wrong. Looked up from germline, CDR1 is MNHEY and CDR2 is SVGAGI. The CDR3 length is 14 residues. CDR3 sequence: CASKSGGSSYEQYF. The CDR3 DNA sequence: TGTGCCAGCAAAAGCGGAGGGAGCTCCTACGAGCAGTACTTC.

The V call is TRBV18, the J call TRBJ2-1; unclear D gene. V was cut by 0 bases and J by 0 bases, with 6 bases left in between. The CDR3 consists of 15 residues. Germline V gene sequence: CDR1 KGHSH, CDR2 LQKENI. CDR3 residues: CASSPPHSSYNEQFF. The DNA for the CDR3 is TGTGCCAGCTCACCACCCCACTCCTCCTACAATGAGCAGTTCTTC. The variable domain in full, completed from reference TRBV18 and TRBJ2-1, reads NAGVMQNPRHLVRRRGQEARLRCSPMKGHSHVYWYRQLPEEGLKFMVYLQKENIIDESGMPKERFSAEFPKEGPSILRIQQVVRGDSAAYFCASSPPHSSYNEQFFGPGTRLTVL.

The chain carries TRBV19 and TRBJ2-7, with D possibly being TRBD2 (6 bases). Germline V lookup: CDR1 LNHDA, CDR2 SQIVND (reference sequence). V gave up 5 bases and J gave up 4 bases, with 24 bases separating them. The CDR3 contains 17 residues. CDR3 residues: CASSVRLIGRFLYEQYF. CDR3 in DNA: TGTGCCAGTAGTGTACGGCTGATCGGGAGATTCCTGTACGAGCAGTACTTC.

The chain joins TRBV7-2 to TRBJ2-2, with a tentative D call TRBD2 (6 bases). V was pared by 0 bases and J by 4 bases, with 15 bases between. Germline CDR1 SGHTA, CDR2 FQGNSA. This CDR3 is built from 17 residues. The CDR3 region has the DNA TGTGCCAGCAGCTTAGCGCGCGACGGGGGATTCACCGGGGAGCTGTTTTTT. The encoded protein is CASSLARDGGFTGELFF.

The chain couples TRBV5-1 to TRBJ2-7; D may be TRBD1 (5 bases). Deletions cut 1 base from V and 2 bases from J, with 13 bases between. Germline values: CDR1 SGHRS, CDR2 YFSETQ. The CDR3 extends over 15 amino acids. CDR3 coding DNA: TGCGCCAGCAGCTTGAGGGGATCGACGACCTACGAGCAGTACTTC. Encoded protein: CASSLRGSTTYEQYF.

Here the CDR3 reads CASSLSVLTDTQYF. CDR3 nucleotide sequence: TGTGCCAGCAGCTTATCTGTATTGACAGATACGCAGTATTTT. This chain connects TRBV7-3 to TRBJ2-3; D unresolved. Between the trimmed V and J ends, which lost 2 bases and 3 bases, there was a span of 9 bases. Germline V gene data show CDR1 as SGHTA and CDR2 as FQGTGA. CDR3 length: 14 amino acids.

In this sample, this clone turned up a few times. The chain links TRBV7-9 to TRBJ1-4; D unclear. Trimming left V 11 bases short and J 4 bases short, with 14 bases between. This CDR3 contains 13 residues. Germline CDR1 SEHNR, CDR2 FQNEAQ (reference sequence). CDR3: CAGLRAGNEKLFF. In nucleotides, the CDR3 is TGTGCCGGCCTTAGGGCGGGTAATGAAAAACTGTTTTTT.